The T cell receptor beta chain described here comes from a study of cytomegalovirus exposure and HLA in healthy donors. As for the study in general: The study's early data release held approximately 91 million unique TCRs from HLA-typed donors. Study observations and caveats: The authors enumerated 150 to 200 TCR beta chains as linked to cytomegalovirus.

60 Vbeta and 13 Jbeta primers were used in PCR. Clones were read by immunoSEQ multiplex PCR, and TCRdb kept only the in-frame ones, dropping some. Of about 130,000 clones in the sample, 76% were seen once. Regarding this clone: Its antigen is as yet unknown.

This CDR3 has 13 amino acids. The J segment lost 4 bases and the V segment lost 4 bases, leaving 5 bases of the junction unmatched. Per the germline V gene, CDR1 is SGHRS and CDR2 is YFSETQ. This sequence was found in a female donor in good health and CMV-seropositive. Sequenced input: PBMCs. The chain combines TRBV5-1 with TRBJ2-7, with 7 positions matching TRBD1. The chain's CDR3 is CASSPGQIYEQYF. CDR3 nucleotide sequence: TGCGCCAGCAGCCCGGGACAGATTTACGAGCAGTACTTC.